These 26 T cell receptor beta chains were all obtained from the same sample, sequenced in a study of cytomegalovirus exposure and HLA in healthy donors (dated by TCRdb to 2015 to 2018). The library was generated by the immunoSEQ multiplex PCR assay. For the multiplex PCR, a mixture combining 60 forward primers for TCR Vbeta segments and 13 reverse primers for TCR Jbeta segments was used. The table was pulled from immuneACCESS by TCRdb, which kept in-frame rearrangements only. Such tables lose some clones; where checked, under half of the loss comes from unresolved V genes, and the rest has no known cause. The sample includes roughly 170,000 clones, with around 81% observed a single time. The top ten clones comprise over 2% of the sample. Sample: PBMCs. The receptors stem from a woman in her 30s in good health and CMV-seronegative.

This chain joins TRBV5-1 and TRBJ2-2; 10 bases fit TRBD1. Germline V CDR1 and CDR2: SGHRS, YFSETQ. The CDR3 runs 16 residues. V was clipped by 0 bases and J by 8 bases; unmatched bases: 7. The CDR3 loop reads CASSLDGQGVPGELFF. In DNA, the CDR3 is TGCGCCAGCAGCTTGGATGGACAGGGGGTTCCGGGGGAGCTGTTTTTT.

The rearrangement uses TRBV7-9 and TRBJ1-3; D uncertain. The V gene lost 2 bases and the J gene lost 2 bases, with 13 bases spanning the gap. Germline V gene sequence: CDR1 SEHNR, CDR2 FQNEAQ (reference sequence). The CDR3 runs 16 residues. CDR3 sequence (DNA): TGTGCCAGCAGCTTAATACTCGGAGGACCTGGAAACACCATATATTTT. Translating it yields CASSLILGGPGNTIYF.

The chain uses TRBV9 and TRBJ2-7, with a possible D match to TRBD1 (5 bases). This CDR3 region has 15 residues. V was clipped by 0 bases and J by 3 bases, with 13 bases between them. CDR1 and CDR2 from the germline V gene are SGDLS and YYNGEE. In DNA, the CDR3 is TGTGCCAGCAGCGTAGGATCCCTAGGGGTCTACGAGCAGTACTTC. This translates into CASSVGSLGVYEQYF.

The genes are TRBV13 and TRBJ2-5, with unresolved D. Germline CDR1 reads PRHDT; CDR2 reads FYEKMQ (reference sequence). Trimming took 4 bases from V and 2 from J, leaving 8 bases between them. The CDR3 is 13 residues long. CDR3 sequence reads: CASSSVRQETQYF. The CDR3 coding sequence is TGTGCCAGCAGCTCGGTCCGTCAAGAGACCCAGTACTTC.

The chain recombines TRBV7-9 with TRBJ1-5, with 8 bases identical to TRBD1. Per germline, CDR1 SEHNR and CDR2 FQNEAQ (reference sequence). The CDR3 has 14 amino acids. The V segment lost 6 bases and the J segment 5 bases; nucleotides outside the gene matches: 6. CDR3 protein: CASSIGTGDQPQHF. The CDR3 DNA is TGTGCCAGCAGTATCGGGACAGGAGATCAGCCCCAGCATTTT.

The V and J genes are TRBV30 and TRBJ2-3; 7 positions agree with TRBD1. Germline CDR1 is GTSNPN and CDR2 is SVGIG (reference sequence). The CDR3 runs 14 residues. The junction had 5 bases not matched to a gene; V was cut back by 3 bases and J by 2 bases. The CDR3: CAWSPGQNTDTQYF. The CDR3 DNA follows: TGTGCCTGGAGCCCGGGACAGAACACAGATACGCAGTATTTT.

The chain couples TRBV21-1 to TRBJ2-7; whether TRBD1, the table's D call, matches the DNA was not checked. TRBV21-1 is a pseudogene. This CDR3 is built from 14 residues. This CDR3 reads CASTSRDRVYEQYF. The CDR3 DNA reads TGTGCCAGCACCTCCCGGGACAGGGTCTACGAGCAGTACTTC.

The chain couples TRBV7-2 to TRBJ1-4, with no clear D. CDR3 length: 14 residues. Looked up from germline, CDR1 is SGHTA and CDR2 is FQGNSA. Deletions cut 6 bases from V and 8 bases from J, with 16 bases between. CDR3 DNA sequence: TGTGCCAGCAGTCCCGTTGCCGGGAACGAAAAACTGTTTTTT. It codes for CASSPVAGNEKLFF.

The chain links TRBV10-3 to TRBJ1-2; maybe TRBD1 (5 bases). Germline V lookup: CDR1 ENHRY, CDR2 SYGVKD. V was cut by 0 bases and J by 3 bases, with 8 bases left in between. The CDR3 contains 14 residues. This CDR3 is CAISESQGDYGYTF. CDR3 DNA sequence: TGTGCCATCAGTGAGTCGCAGGGCGACTATGGCTACACCTTC.

This clone has just a few counts. The J gene is TRBJ2-2, the V gene TRBV5-1; 8 nucleotides match TRBD2. The CDR3 is 15 amino acids. In germline, CDR1 is SGHRS, CDR2 YFSETQ. Trimming removed 5 bases from V and 6 bases from J; junction bases left unmatched: 9. The CDR3 sequence is CASRAGLAEAGELFF. In DNA form, the CDR3 reads TGCGCCAGCAGGGCCGGACTAGCAGAGGCCGGGGAGCTGTTTTTT. The variable domain in full, completed from reference TRBV5-1 and TRBJ2-2, reads KAGVTQTPRYLIKTRGQQVTLSCSPISGHRSVSWYQQTPGQGLQFLFEYFSETQRNKGNFPGRFSGRQFSNSRSEMNVSTLELGDSALYLCASRAGLAEAGELFFGEGSRLTVL.

CDR3 amino acids: CASLGQASGELFF. CDR3 in DNA: TGTGCCAGTTTGGGACAGGCGTCTGGGGAGCTGTTTTTT. The chain joins TRBV19 to TRBJ2-2, with 8 bases identical to TRBD1. Per germline, CDR1 LNHDA and CDR2 SQIVND (reference sequence). V dropped 8 bases and J dropped 8; count of bases not matched to a gene: 7. The CDR3 spans 13 residues. Complete variable domain (other parts from reference TRBV19 and TRBJ2-2): DGGITQSPKYLFRKEGQNVTLSCEQNLNHDAMYWYRQDPGQGLRLIYYSQIVNDFQKGDIAEGYSVSREKKESFPLTVTSAQKNPTAFYLCASLGQASGELFFGEGSRLTVL.

Worth noting for this clone: Sequence at one end of the junction differs from germline and may be a read error. This rearrangement joins TRBV7-9 to TRBJ2-2, with 12 bases lining up with TRBD2. The CDR3 runs to 16 residues. Germline assignment: CDR1 SEHNR and CDR2 FQNEAQ (reference sequence). The CDR3: CSSSLGLAGPTGELFF. CDR3 bases: TGTTCCAGCAGCTTAGGACTAGCGGGACCCACCGGGGAGCTGTTTTTT.

The chain has TRBV2 and TRBJ2-7, with D possibly TRBD2 on 6 matching bases. Trimming removed 5 bases from V and 9 bases from J, with 35 bases in between. The CDR3 is 19 amino acids. Per germline, CDR1 SNHLY and CDR2 FYNNEI. DNA of the CDR3: TGTGCCAGCAGTCCTGGGCTGGGAACGACATTGACTAGGCCCTTAGCGCAGTACTTC. Translated: CASSPGLGTTLTRPLAQYF.

This rearrangement joins TRBV7-2 to TRBJ2-7; D unclear. The CDR3 runs to 18 residues. Trimming cost V 5 bases and J 3 bases, with 26 bases left between them. Germline V gene sequence: CDR1 SGHTA, CDR2 FQGNSA. In DNA form, the CDR3 reads TGTGCCAGCAGCCCCTGGCCTCCGGCGGCCGGCATAGTCTACGAGCAGTACTTC. Translation: CASSPWPPAAGIVYEQYF.

The gene calls are TRBV18 and TRBJ2-7, with 9 positions matching TRBD1. In germline, CDR1 is KGHSH, CDR2 LQKENI. CDR3 length equals 13 residues. J was trimmed by 5 bases and V by 3 bases; bases with no gene match: 2. The CDR3 protein is CASSPRDRDEQYF. Here the CDR3 DNA reads TGTGCCAGCTCACCCCGGGACAGGGACGAGCAGTACTTC.

The chain is built from TRBV7-9 and TRBJ2-3; D is ambiguous. The germline gives CDR1 SEHNR, CDR2 FQNEAQ (reference sequence). The CDR3 runs to 13 residues. V lost 5 bases to trimming and J lost 8 bases, with 14 bases between them. The CDR3 sequence is CASSHPFIGTQYF. The CDR3 DNA is TGTGCCAGCAGCCACCCTTTTATCGGTACGCAGTATTTT.

V gene TRBV7-2 combines with J gene TRBJ2-1; 13 nucleotides align to TRBD2. With 2 bases clipped from V and 6 bases from J, the junction kept 10 bases outside the gene matches. CDR1 SGHTA and CDR2 FQGNSA come from the germline V gene. The CDR3 spans 18 residues. DNA for the CDR3: TGTGCCAGCAGCTTAAGGGGGGCGGGACTAGCGGGATCCAATGAGCAGTTCTTC. Its translation: CASSLRGAGLAGSNEQFF.

J is TRBJ2-7 and V is TRBV5-1; D gene uncertain. Germline V gene sequence: CDR1 SGHRS, CDR2 YFSETQ. The CDR3 totals 13 residues. The V end was cut by 4 bases, the J end by 5 bases, with 13 bases between. The CDR3 loop reads CASSLQPEDEQYF. Written as DNA, the CDR3 is TGCGCCAGCAGCCTGCAACCAGAAGACGAGCAGTACTTC.

The V call is TRBV19, the J call TRBJ1-1, with D uncertain. CDR3 length equals 11 residues. CDR1 and CDR2 (germline): LNHDA, SQIVND (reference sequence). V was trimmed by 5 bases and J by 5 bases, leaving 6 bases between them. In DNA form, the CDR3 reads TGTGCCAGTAGTCCGGGGACTGAAGCTTTCTTT. Translating gives CASSPGTEAFF.

Regarding this clone: One end of the junction is discordant with germline, which a read error may explain. V is TRBV5-1 and J is TRBJ2-4, with no clear D. Germline V gives CDR1 SGHRS, CDR2 YFSETQ. This CDR3 contains 17 residues. This CDR3 reads CASSRFPYSVTKNSQYF. CDR3 in DNA: TGCGCCAGCAGCCGATTCCCCTATAGTGTCACCAAAAACAGTCAGTACTTC.

The rearrangement uses TRBV4-1 and TRBJ2-5; D is undetermined. Germline V gene lookup returns CDR1 MGHRA and CDR2 YSYEKL. CDR3 length: 14 amino acids. V was shortened by 1 base and J by 4 bases, with 10 bases between the two germline ends. The CDR3 spells CASSQVVTVETQYF. The CDR3 bases are TGCGCCAGCAGCCAAGTAGTAACGGTAGAGACCCAGTACTTC.

CDR3 coding DNA: TGTGCCAGCAGTGAGCAGGCTTACAATGAGCAGTTCTTC. Protein product: CASSEQAYNEQFF. The chain employs TRBV6-4 and TRBJ2-1; D uncertain. CDR1 is MRHNA, CDR2 SNTAGT, per germline. There are 13 residues in the CDR3. V lost 3 bases and J lost 4, with 7 bases in between.

V is TRBV27 and J is TRBJ2-6; 8 positions match TRBD1. Germline lookup yields CDR1 MNHEY and CDR2 SMNVEV (reference sequence). Trimming took 5 bases from V and 0 from J; bases not matched to a gene: 9. The CDR3 is 18 residues long. The CDR3 loop reads CASSRSGTGFSGANVLTF. CDR3 nucleotides: TGTGCCAGCAGTAGATCCGGGACAGGATTCTCTGGGGCCAACGTCCTGACTTTC.

This clone was counted a few times. V is TRBV25-1 and J is TRBJ2-7, with D maybe TRBD2 (6 bases). V lost 6 bases and J 4 bases, leaving 19 bases between the germline ends. Germline CDR1 and CDR2: MGHDK and SYGVNS. There are 15 residues in the CDR3. For the CDR3, the DNA is TGTGCCAGCAGACCGACAGCGGGTCGGAATTACGAGCAGTACTTC. Its protein product is CASRPTAGRNYEQYF.

The chain carries TRBV29-1 and TRBJ1-1, with D possibly being TRBD1 (6 bases). Trimming took 6 bases from V and 2 from J, leaving 13 bases between them. The CDR3 loop spans 13 amino acids. Per the germline V gene, CDR1 is SQVTM and CDR2 is ANQGSEA. The CDR3 nucleotides are TGCAGCGTGGGGGCAGGGCTAAACACTGAAGCTTTCTTT. Translating gives CSVGAGLNTEAFF.

The rearrangement joins TRBV19 to TRBJ2-5, with D possibly matching TRBD1 (6 bases). V lost 4 bases and J lost 1, with 10 bases in between. Germline V gives CDR1 LNHDA, CDR2 SQIVND (reference sequence). CDR3 length: 14 residues. The CDR3 loop reads CASSNRDTQETQYF. The CDR3 region has the DNA TGTGCCAGTAGTAACCGGGACACCCAAGAGACCCAGTACTTC.